This T cell receptor (beta chain) was sequenced during a study of T-cell reconstitution after alpha-beta-depleted transplantation in children. Unique molecular identifiers were used in preparing the TCRbeta library. Each CDR3 protein is one row after TCRdb ran MiXCR on the PCR reads. The sample has hundreds of thousands of distinct CDR3 sequences; 16% are singletons. This clonotype was observed at least ten times. V was cut by 0 bases and J by 0 bases, with 8 bases left in between. The CDR3 has 15 residues. Germline CDR1 and CDR2: SGHRS and YFSETQ. This chain connects TRBV5-1 to TRBJ2-3, with no clear D. This specimen was PBMCs from the stem cell graft donor, taken from the stem cell graft. This sequence was found in a human donor who donated a stem cell graft to a child with acute myeloid leukemia. The CDR3 nucleotides read TGCGCCAGCAGCTTGGAAATCCAGAGCACAGATACGCAGTATTTT. Its translation is CASSLEIQSTDTQYF.